These 7 T cell receptor beta chains originate from one sample sequenced in a study of brain T cells in children with intractable seizures. The sample's time point: blood from clinic visit 5 months post-surgery; TSC patient then seizure free. This table comes from immunoSEQ multiplex PCR, and its TCRdb copy is limited to in-frame clones, with some not included. The table includes around 340,000 clones, 85% to 95% detected once. Material: peripheral blood, obtained 4 to 6 months after surgery. These TCRs come from a boy less than two years old with tuberous sclerosis and intractable seizures.

The gene calls are TRBV2 and TRBJ1-6; D not resolved. The CDR3 is 15 amino acids. Per the germline V gene, CDR1 is SNHLY and CDR2 is FYNNEI. Trimming removed 0 bases from V and 10 bases from J, with 13 bases in between. CDR3 sequence reads: CASSEAQGSRSPLHF. In nucleotides, the CDR3 is TGTGCCAGCAGTGAAGCGCAAGGATCGAGATCACCCCTCCACTTT.

This clone came up once. The V and J genes are TRBV10-2 and TRBJ1-5, with TRBD1 as a possible D gene (5 bases). Germline-derived CDR1 and CDR2 are WSHSY and SAAADI. The CDR3 loop spans 15 amino acids. V gave up 0 bases and J gave up 6 bases, with 12 bases separating them. The DNA for the CDR3 is TGCGCCAGCAGTGAGTCCAGAGGGGAGGTTCAGCCCCAGCATTTT. It yields the protein CASSESRGEVQPQHF.

This chain uses TRBV30 with TRBJ1-5; D is perhaps TRBD1 (5 bases). V dropped 2 bases and J dropped 9 bases, with 20 bases sitting between them. Germline V gene sequence: CDR1 GTSNPN, CDR2 SVGIG (reference sequence). This CDR3 comprises 15 residues. This CDR3 is CAWSSNRTEPWPQHF. The CDR3 DNA reads TGTGCCTGGAGTTCCAACAGGACTGAGCCCTGGCCCCAGCATTTT.

J is TRBJ2-5 and V is TRBV11-2; 9 positions match TRBD2. V was clipped by 5 bases and J by 5 bases; unmatched bases: 3. The CDR3 runs 13 residues. The germline gives CDR1 SGHAT, CDR2 FQNNGV. CDR3 residues: CASSLAGWETQYF. Written as DNA, the CDR3 is TGTGCCAGCAGCCTAGCGGGATGGGAGACCCAGTACTTC.

The rearrangement links TRBV6-1 to TRBJ1-2; possibly TRBD1 for D (6 bases). CDR3 size: 14 residues. The ends were cut back, 2 bases at V and 6 bases at J, with 13 bases in the middle. From germline, CDR1 is MNHNS and CDR2 SASEGT. The CDR3 DNA follows: TGTGCCAGCAGTGAAACTGTGGGGGCGGATGGCTACACCTTC. It yields the protein CASSETVGADGYTF.

The chain has TRBV27 and TRBJ2-2; D remains ambiguous. This CDR3 contains 16 residues. Trimming pared 0 bases from V and 4 bases from J, leaving 12 bases between. Germline V gives CDR1 MNHEY, CDR2 SMNVEV (reference sequence). CDR3 protein: CASSLSGFESTGELFF. CDR3 nucleotides: TGTGCCAGCAGTTTATCCGGGTTCGAGAGCACCGGGGAGCTGTTTTTT.

This clone appeared a single time. V usage is TRBV7-9 and J usage is TRBJ1-2; D unresolved. The CDR3 is made up of 14 amino acids. Trimming cost V 11 bases and J 4 bases, with 20 bases left between them. Germline V CDR1 and CDR2: SEHNR, FQNEAQ (reference sequence). The CDR3: CARLKREGSYGYTF. The CDR3 DNA reads TGTGCCCGACTGAAGAGGGAAGGGAGCTATGGCTACACCTTC.